The entry below describes one T cell receptor (beta chain). The sample originates from a study of T-cell memory formation after mild COVID-19. A single record per CDR3 protein comes from TCRdb applying MiXCR to the 5' RACE reads. The sample lists 300,000 to 400,000 distinct CDR3 sequences; about 16% were seen once. Between the trimmed V and J ends, which lost 3 bases and 6 bases, there was a span of 12 bases. Germline values: CDR1 SGHRS, CDR2 YFSETQ. The CDR3 extends over 14 amino acids. The TCR was taken from a young man who had mild COVID-19 (a few samples of this study predate the infection). Cell type and time point are not known. The source material was PBMCs or a T cell subset sorted from them (not recorded which). This chain uses TRBV5-1 with TRBJ1-4; a weak D match, TRBD1 (5 bases). The CDR3 sequence: CASSWGSGDEKLFF. The CDR3 nucleotides read TGCGCCAGCAGCTGGGGGTCGGGCGATGAAAAACTGTTTTTT.